Here is one TCR beta chain with its context. The antigen is not known. Documented treatment: oral pan-JAK inhibitor, 5-10 mg twice daily. Specimens obtained from alopecia areata patients comprised lesional scalp punch biopsies and peripheral blood. Cell sorting was applied to PBMCs, and CD4+ and CD8+ T cells were collected. The sample belongs to a study of CD8+ T cells in alopecia areata. The study, taken as a whole, reports: Clonality exceeded that of normal scalp in lesional scalp, most notably in alopecia totalis/universalis. Tofacitinib delivered significant drops in scalp clonality and in expanded CD8+ clones among the top 100.

V lost 5 bases to trimming and J lost 0 bases, with 7 bases between them. CDR1 and CDR2 (germline): SEHNR, FQNEAQ (reference sequence). This CDR3 has 13 amino acids. After isolation, RNA underwent reverse transcription to generate cDNA as the sequencing template. Only in-frame clones appear in the TCRdb table, and some are missing; sequencing was by immunoSEQ multiplex PCR. This table holds more than 85,000 clones, roughly three fifths found once. The receptor was isolated from a human donor with alopecia areata. The rearrangement joins TRBV7-9 to TRBJ2-5; D tentatively reads TRBD1 or TRBD2 (5 bases each). The sequencing used CD8+ T cells sorted from blood, collected at week 4, from a patient treated with tofacitinib. The CDR3 DNA sequence: TGTGCCAGCAGCCCGGGACACCAAGAGACCCAGTACTTC. Amino acid sequence: CASSPGHQETQYF.